A single TCR beta chain is shown here with its context. This sample was taken from a study of blood T cell repertoires in COVID-19. At the level of the study: The United States, Italy and Spain provided the acute and convalescent COVID-19 samples. PBMCs, B-cell-depleted T cells, or T cells were the source of the cDNA or gDNA that made up the material.

Authors' processing steps: Amplification of reference gene primers provided the estimated nucleated cell counts. Using immunoSEQ multiplex PCR, the repertoire was profiled, and TCRdb retains in-frame clones only, with some absent. V, J and clone size were drawn from that table, and D and trimming were deduced from the DNA. Of around 400,000 clones in the sample, approximately 87% were seen once. Seattle researchers signed up patients amid active infection and tracked them longitudinally. Germline V gene lookup returns CDR1 MNHNY and CDR2 SVGAGI (reference sequence). CDR3 length equals 16 residues. The junction had 11 bases not matched to a gene; V was cut back by 7 bases and J by 0 bases.

Sequencing was performed on peripheral blood. The chain couples TRBV6-6 to TRBJ1-1, with 7 positions matching TRBD1. The source of this sequence is a woman aged 55-75 years with COVID-19, enrolled during active disease. The DNA of the CDR3 is TGTGCCAGCATTCCTGGCCAGGGGGTCATGAACACTGAAGCTTTCTTT. This translates into CASIPGQGVMNTEAFF.